Shown below are 26 T cell receptor beta chains from a single sample sequenced in a study of cytomegalovirus exposure and HLA in healthy donors. PCR was performed using 60 Vbeta and 13 Jbeta primers. Data came from immunoSEQ multiplex PCR; TCRdb stores just in-frame clones and leaves some out. The sample yields approximately 170,000 clones, roughly three quarters seen once. The material sequenced was PBMCs. Every receptor here comes from a woman aged 40 to 50 in good health and CMV-seropositive.

The chain couples TRBV5-4 to TRBJ2-1; D remains ambiguous. The CDR3 runs 15 residues. The germline V gene encodes CDR1 SGHNT and CDR2 YYREEE (reference sequence). V was shortened by 4 bases and J by 3 bases, with 14 bases between the two germline ends. The CDR3 DNA is TGTGCCAGCAGCCCCCGGCGGCAGATCTACAATGAGCAGTTCTTC. It specifies CASSPRRQIYNEQFF.

This chain joins TRBV28 and TRBJ1-2, with 7 bases identical to TRBD1. V shed 6 bases, J shed 11 bases, and the junction held 12 bases outside the gene matches. The length of the CDR3 is 13 residues. Germline V lookup: CDR1 MDHEN, CDR2 SYDVKM. DNA for the CDR3: TGTGCCAGCAGCGACAGGGTTAGAAGTTTGTACACCTTC. Its translation is CASSDRVRSLYTF.

The J gene is TRBJ1-2, the V gene TRBV9; possibly TRBD1 for D (5 bases). CDR3 length: 14 residues. Germline CDR1 SGDLS, CDR2 YYNGEE. V dropped 3 bases and J dropped 5 bases, with 14 bases sitting between them. The CDR3 protein is CASSASGGMYGYTF. Here the CDR3 DNA reads TGTGCCAGCAGCGCGTCCGGGGGAATGTATGGCTACACCTTC.

This clone was counted a single time. The gene calls are TRBV15 and TRBJ1-5, with 9 bases that match TRBD1. Germline CDR1 LNHNV, CDR2 YYDKDF (reference sequence). Germline trimming cut 8 bases from V and 5 bases from J; bases unmatched to any gene: 7. CDR3 length equals 14 residues. CDR3 in amino acids: CATQGQGVDQPQHF. The CDR3 DNA follows: TGTGCCACCCAGGGACAGGGTGTTGATCAGCCCCAGCATTTT.

This chain joins TRBV19 and TRBJ2-5, with 8 bases aligning to TRBD1. CDR3 length: 15 residues. Germline V gene data show CDR1 as LNHDA and CDR2 as SQIVND (reference sequence). The trim removed 6 bases at V and 2 bases at J, leaving 8 bases unmatched. CDR3 amino acids: CASSTPGQGQETQYF. CDR3 DNA: TGTGCCAGTAGCACGCCCGGACAGGGTCAAGAGACCCAGTACTTC.

The V and J genes are TRBV30 and TRBJ1-3; 7 bases map to TRBD1. Trimming at V came to 3 bases and at J to 2 bases, leaving 4 bases not matched to a gene. This CDR3 is 14 amino acids long. CDR1 GTSNPN and CDR2 SVGIG come from the germline V gene (reference sequence). CDR3 amino acids: CAWSEGQTGNTIYF. The CDR3, as DNA: TGTGCCTGGAGCGAGGGACAGACTGGAAACACCATATATTTT.

This clone came up once. The genes are TRBV4-2 and TRBJ1-4; 7 bases agree with TRBD1. Germline values: CDR1 LGHNA, CDR2 YNFKEQ. Trimming cost V 2 bases and J 4 bases; bases outside gene matches: 7. The CDR3 loop spans 16 amino acids. The CDR3 is CASSQPTAGGNEKLFF. As DNA, the CDR3 is TGTGCCAGCAGCCAACCGACGGCAGGGGGTAATGAAAAACTGTTTTTT.

The chain links TRBV29-1 to TRBJ2-7; D unclear. Germline CDR1 is SQVTM and CDR2 is ANQGSEA. The CDR3 is 12 amino acids. V dropped 5 bases and J dropped 2 bases, with 10 bases sitting between them. CDR3 sequence (DNA): TGCAGCGTTCTGGGCACTGCCTACGAGCAGTACTTC. Protein sequence: CSVLGTAYEQYF.

This clone has only one observation. J is TRBJ1-1 and V is TRBV30; TRBD1 is a possible D gene (5 bases). The CDR3 contains 16 residues. Trimming shortened V by 0 bases and J by 5 bases, and 19 bases separated the two germline ends. Germline V gene data show CDR1 as GTSNPN and CDR2 as SVGIG (reference sequence). DNA of the CDR3: TGTGCCTGGAGTGTGGGCTCAGGGCCCGGTAAGACTGAAGCTTTCTTT. It translates to CAWSVGSGPGKTEAFF.

A note on this clone: The germline gene is not matched at one end of the junction; a read error may be the cause. The V gene is TRBV7-9, the J gene TRBJ1-4; 9 bases match TRBD1. The CDR3 length is 14 residues. Germline values: CDR1 SEHNR, CDR2 FQNEAQ (reference sequence). CDR3: CSSSNDRGEGKLFF. CDR3 DNA: TGTTCCAGCAGCAACGACAGGGGGGAAGGAAAACTGTTTTTT.

The rearrangement links TRBV5-1 to TRBJ2-1, with D perhaps matching TRBD2 (5 bases). CDR1 SGHRS and CDR2 YFSETQ come from the germline V gene. The CDR3 is 15 amino acids. V was cut by 1 base and J by 5 bases, with 13 bases left in between. The CDR3 DNA reads as TGCGCCAGCAGCTTGTTCGGACTCAGCGACAATGAGCAGTTCTTC. Amino acid sequence: CASSLFGLSDNEQFF.

The chain employs TRBV19 and TRBJ2-5; 9 nucleotides agree with TRBD2. V was pared by 4 bases and J by 7 bases, with 13 bases of the junction left unmatched. The CDR3 loop spans 16 amino acids. Germline CDR1 and CDR2: LNHDA and SQIVND (reference sequence). In nucleotides, the CDR3 is TGTGCCAGTAGTACCCGGATTAGCGGGGGTGAAGGGACCCAGTACTTC. This translates into CASSTRISGGEGTQYF.

The chain links TRBV5-1 to TRBJ2-3; D is unclear. The V gene's germline CDR1 is SGHRS and CDR2 YFSETQ. This CDR3 comprises 14 residues. Trimming pared 4 bases from V and 5 bases from J, leaving 14 bases between. CDR3 residues: CASSLRGSGDTQYF. The CDR3 bases are TGCGCCAGCAGCCTTAGAGGCTCTGGAGATACGCAGTATTTT.

The V gene is TRBV6-1, the J gene TRBJ2-7; D uncertain. V lost 1 base and J 2 bases, leaving 6 bases between the germline ends. Germline V lookup: CDR1 MNHNS, CDR2 SASEGT. The CDR3 is 13 residues long. The CDR3 reads CASSEGPTYEQYF. DNA for the CDR3: TGTGCCAGCAGTGAAGGGCCAACCTACGAGCAGTACTTC.

This rearrangement joins TRBV5-6 to TRBJ1-4; possible D gene TRBD1, 6 bases. Germline V gene data show CDR1 as SGHDT and CDR2 as YYEEEE. The CDR3 consists of 17 residues. V dropped 2 bases and J dropped 3 bases, with 17 bases sitting between them. CDR3 loop: CASSFDVTGNPNEKLFF. Here the CDR3 DNA reads TGTGCCAGCAGCTTTGATGTTACAGGGAACCCTAATGAAAAACTGTTTTTT. The whole variable domain, filled in from reference TRBV5-6 and TRBJ1-4, reads DAGVTQSPTHLIKTRGQQVTLRCSPKSGHDTVSWYQQALGQGPQFIFQYYEEEERQRGNFPDRFSGHQFPNYSSELNVNALLLGDSALYLCASSFDVTGNPNEKLFFGSGTQLSVL.

A single count supports this clone. The V gene is TRBV7-8, the J gene TRBJ2-2; TRBD2 might be the D (5 bases). This CDR3 contains 15 residues. Between the trimmed V and J ends, which lost 0 bases and 9 bases, there was a span of 14 bases. Germline CDR1 and CDR2: SGHVS and FQNEAQ. The DNA of the CDR3 is TGTGCCAGCAGCTTAGCGAGGGTGGGTTCCCGGGAGCTGTTTTTT. Translating gives CASSLARVGSRELFF.

The chain carries TRBV28 and TRBJ2-3, with 7 nucleotides matching TRBD2. Germline V gene sequence: CDR1 MDHEN, CDR2 SYDVKM. V lost 4 bases, J lost 6 bases, and 1 base stayed unmatched. The CDR3 extends over 12 amino acids. The CDR3 reads CASSSAGDTQYF. Written as DNA, the CDR3 is TGTGCCAGCAGTTCAGCGGGGGATACGCAGTATTTT.

J is TRBJ1-6 and V is TRBV19, with 9 bases identical to TRBD1. Trimming at V came to 2 bases and at J to 6 bases, leaving 5 bases not matched to a gene. This CDR3 contains 16 residues. Germline CDR1 and CDR2: LNHDA and SQIVND (reference sequence). The CDR3: CASSISGQGINSPLHF. The CDR3 DNA is TGTGCCAGTAGTATATCCGGACAGGGGATTAATTCACCCCTCCACTTT.

V and J are TRBV4-3 and TRBJ1-2; D is ambiguous. Germline CDR1 LGHNA, CDR2 YSLEER. V was clipped by 0 bases and J by 7 bases, with 15 bases between them. The CDR3 is made up of 15 amino acids. As DNA, the CDR3 is TGCGCCAGCAGCCAAGATAGCCTCGCTACTACTGGCTACACCTTC. It is translated as CASSQDSLATTGYTF.

J is TRBJ1-2 and V is TRBV7-2; possible D gene TRBD1, 5 bases. This CDR3 region has 15 residues. Germline V gene sequence: CDR1 SGHTA, CDR2 FQGNSA. Trimming stripped 8 bases from V and 8 bases from J, with 24 bases between. The CDR3 DNA sequence: TGTGCCAGCGGCCAGGGTGGACGGTCTATGGAGGGCTACACCTTC. It is translated as CASGQGGRSMEGYTF.

This clone has only one observation. This chain uses TRBV7-2 with TRBJ1-1, with TRBD1 as a possible D gene (5 bases). Trimming removed 5 bases at V and 1 base at J, with 14 bases between. Germline CDR1 is SGHTA and CDR2 is FQGNSA. CDR3 size: 15 residues. The CDR3, as DNA: TGTGCCAGCAGCCAATTGGGGCATCCGAACACTGAAGCTTTCTTT. It specifies CASSQLGHPNTEAFF.

This clone has a handful of counts. The genes are TRBV28 and TRBJ2-5; tentative D call: TRBD1 (6 bases). CDR1 is MDHEN, CDR2 SYDVKM, per germline. The CDR3 extends over 15 amino acids. V was pared by 1 base and J by 3 bases, with 12 bases between. The CDR3 DNA follows: TGTGCCAGCAGTTTATTGGATCCAGGGGAAGAGACCCAGTACTTC. It translates to CASSLLDPGEETQYF.

The chain uses TRBV27 and TRBJ1-2, with 9 positions matching TRBD1. V was pared by 6 bases and J by 8 bases, with 22 bases of the junction left unmatched. CDR1 is MNHEY, CDR2 SMNVEV, per germline (reference sequence). CDR3 length: 18 residues. CDR3 protein: CASRSNRDRVGSSQGYTF. For the CDR3, the DNA is TGTGCCAGCAGGAGCAACCGGGACAGGGTAGGGAGTTCCCAAGGCTACACCTTC.

The chain has TRBV4-1 and TRBJ1-5; tentative D call: TRBD1 (5 bases). CDR1 is MGHRA, CDR2 YSYEKL, per germline. CDR3 size: 15 residues. V lost 1 base, J lost 3 bases, and 10 bases lay in between. The CDR3 DNA follows: TGCGCCAGCAGCCAAGGGGGGGGAACCAATCAGCCCCAGCATTTT. It encodes CASSQGGGTNQPQHF.

The chain carries TRBV30 and TRBJ1-1; D perhaps matches TRBD1 (5 bases). The germline gives CDR1 GTSNPN, CDR2 SVGIG (reference sequence). The CDR3 sequence is 13 residues long. V was shortened by 5 bases and J by 5 bases, with 15 bases between the two germline ends. CDR3 in amino acids: CAWVDKTRTEAFF. CDR3 bases: TGTGCCTGGGTGGACAAGACGAGAACTGAAGCTTTCTTT.

This clone was recorded once. Additional DNA sequences in this sample encode the identical CDR3. V gene TRBV4-1 combines with J gene TRBJ1-1, with 9 bases lining up with TRBD1. J was trimmed by 5 bases and V by 3 bases; bases with no gene match: 10. Germline V lookup: CDR1 MGHRA, CDR2 YSYEKL. The CDR3 is 16 amino acids. CDR3 region: CASSQVQGARGTEAFF. DNA for the CDR3: TGCGCCAGCAGCCAGGTACAGGGGGCCCGGGGGACTGAAGCTTTCTTT.